The T cell receptor beta chain described here comes from a study of human T cells and chemical hapten exposure. This clonotype was seen a few times. MiXCR, run by TCRdb on the RACE reads, gives a single entry per CDR3 protein. The sample records some 350,000 distinct CDR3 sequences, about 6% being singletons. Time point specified: patch test 2, 6 weeks after DPC sensitization. The treatment was: therapeutic diphenylcyclopropenone sensitization with weekly scalp DPC. Germline V gene sequence: CDR1 MNHEY, CDR2 SMNVEV (reference sequence). Trimming left V 0 bases short and J 4 bases short, with 18 bases between. The CDR3 consists of 17 residues.

This chain joins TRBV27 and TRBJ2-5; no reliable D call. Here the sequenced sample was whole blood, taken in connection with sensitization to the hapten diphenylcyclopropenone (DPC). The sequence was collected from a woman aged 18 to 35 with alopecia areata. Some clones in this sample may be carry-over from other donors' samples. DNA of the CDR3: TGTGCCAGCAGTTTATCAGGTTGGCAAGCCACTGTAGAGACCCAGTACTTC. This codes for CASSLSGWQATVETQYF.